This T cell receptor beta chain was retrieved from a study of cytomegalovirus exposure and HLA in healthy donors. Study-level results: One cluster of highly shared sequence variants probably arose as a sequencing artifact.

With V trimmed by 3 bases and J by 4 bases, 1 base remained unmatched. Looked up from germline, CDR1 is LGHNA and CDR2 is YSLEER. The CDR3 contains 14 residues. Both 60 Vbeta primers and 13 Jbeta primers went into the PCR. Sequencing used immunoSEQ multiplex PCR; TCRdb keeps in-frame clones, though not all of them. The table lists about 170,000 clones, roughly 72% of them singletons. This clone showed up just a few times. Its antigen is as yet unknown. The TCR was taken from a man in his forties in good health and CMV-seropositive. The V gene is TRBV4-3, the J gene TRBJ1-1; 11 bases fit TRBD1. Sequenced material: PBMCs. The DNA for the CDR3 is TGCGCCAGCAGCCATGGGACAGGGGGCACTGAAGCTTTCTTT. Amino acids: CASSHGTGGTEAFF.